This paragraph reports one T cell receptor beta chain. The data were taken from a study of T cell responses to AZD1222 COVID-19 vaccine. The CDR3 has 13 residues. CDR1 is SGHRS and CDR2 is YFSETQ in the germline V gene. V lost 0 bases and J 7 bases, leaving 7 bases between the germline ends. TCRdb keeps only in-frame clones here, not all; method: immunoSEQ multiplex PCR. In the table there are around 270,000 clones, 94% of which are singletons. The chain combines TRBV5-1 with TRBJ1-4; D ambiguous. The sequencing used peripheral blood, collected 28 days after the second AZD1222 dose. The sequence was collected from an adult who received the AZD1222 COVID-19 vaccine. The DNA for the CDR3 is TGCGCCAGCAGCTTGGCCGTGGGTGAAAAACTGTTTTTT. This encodes CASSLAVGEKLFF.